Listed here are 21 T cell receptor beta chains from one sample, sequenced in a study of blood T cell repertoires in COVID-19. Sequencing was performed with immunoSEQ multiplex PCR; in TCRdb, only in-frame clones are kept and a portion is missing. The sample records around 200,000 clones, around 84% being singletons. Specimen: peripheral blood. The receptors here all came from a man younger than 40 with active or convalescent COVID-19.

The CDR3 bases are TGTGCCAGCAGTTTAGGGACACAGAGCTTCTTT. As protein: CASSLGTQSFF. V is TRBV27 and J is TRBJ1-1; a possible D gene is TRBD1 (6 bases). The V and J ends lost 2 bases and 14 bases respectively, with 12 bases between them. Germline assignment: CDR1 MNHEY and CDR2 SMNVEV (reference sequence). The CDR3 sequence is 11 residues long.

The chain has TRBV10-3 and TRBJ1-1; possible D gene TRBD1, 5 bases. Between the trimmed V and J ends, which lost 5 bases and 0 bases, there was a span of 7 bases. The CDR3 is made up of 13 amino acids. Germline CDR1 ENHRY, CDR2 SYGVKD. The CDR3 DNA reads TGTGCCATCAGTAGACAGATGAACACTGAAGCTTTCTTT. Its translation: CAISRQMNTEAFF.

CDR3 bases: TGTGCCAGCTCACCCGTTGAGGGACTAGCGGGGAAAGAGACCCAGTACTTC. This codes for CASSPVEGLAGKETQYF. The J gene is TRBJ2-5, the V gene TRBV18; 13 bases are shared with TRBD2. The J segment lost 3 bases and the V segment lost 3 bases, leaving 7 bases of the junction unmatched. The CDR3 runs to 17 residues. CDR1 is KGHSH, CDR2 LQKENI, per germline.

V usage is TRBV25-1 and J usage is TRBJ2-3; the D gene is possibly TRBD2 (5 bases). The length of the CDR3 is 13 residues. V dropped 8 bases and J dropped 4 bases, with 13 bases sitting between them. Germline V lookup: CDR1 MGHDK, CDR2 SYGVNS. CDR3 sequence: CASGQERSDTQYF. In DNA form, the CDR3 reads TGTGCCAGCGGGCAAGAGCGGTCAGATACGCAGTATTTT.

This chain uses TRBV3-1 (or the pseudogene TRBV3-2) with TRBJ2-7; D remains ambiguous. The V gene lost 1 base and the J gene lost 1 base, with 5 bases spanning the gap. Germline V gene sequence: CDR1 LGHDT, CDR2 YNNKEL (reference sequence). This CDR3 comprises 13 residues. The chain's CDR3 is CASSQAGSYEQYF. The CDR3 DNA is TGTGCCAGCAGCCAAGCCGGTTCCTACGAGCAGTACTTC.

V usage is TRBV5-1 and J usage is TRBJ1-1, with 8 positions matching TRBD1. The ends lost 0 bases at V and 1 base at J; junction bases unmatched: 14. The CDR3 spans 19 residues. In germline, CDR1 is SGHRS, CDR2 YFSETQ. The CDR3 sequence is CASSLDGPGQGITNTEAFF. The CDR3 DNA follows: TGCGCCAGCAGCTTGGATGGCCCCGGACAGGGAATTACGAACACTGAAGCTTTCTTT.

The table lists this clone with many counts. V and J are TRBV21-1 and TRBJ2-7; the table's D gene call, TRBD1, was not cross checked with the DNA. TRBV21-1 is reported as a pseudogene. The CDR3 extends over 14 amino acids. The CDR3, as DNA: TGTGCCAGCAGCAAAAAAAAAGACAACTACGAGCAGTACGTC. Amino acids: CASSKKKDNYEQYV.

This clone appeared a few times. The CDR3: CASSKTDRSGDGYTF. In nucleotides, the CDR3 is TGTGCCAGCAGCAAAACGGACAGGTCTGGGGATGGCTACACCTTC. This chain joins TRBV7-9 and TRBJ1-2; 7 bases agree with TRBD1. The CDR3 is made up of 15 amino acids. CDR1 is SEHNR, CDR2 FQNEAQ, per germline (reference sequence). V was pared by 5 bases and J by 6 bases, with 12 bases of the junction left unmatched. The full variable domain, its missing parts supplied by reference TRBV7-9 and TRBJ1-2, is DTGVSQNPRHKITKRGQNVTFRCDPISEHNRLYWYRQTLGQGPEFLTYFQNEAQLEKSRLLSDRFSAERPKGSFSTLEIQRTEQGDSAMYLCASSKTDRSGDGYTFGSGTRLTVV.

The genes are TRBV14 and TRBJ1-2, with a weak D call TRBD1 (6 bases). Germline assignment: CDR1 SGHDN and CDR2 FVKESK. The CDR3 length is 15 residues. V was cut by 4 bases and J by 8 bases, with 20 bases left in between. The CDR3 is CASSPYGPGVGGYTF. CDR3 nucleotide sequence: TGTGCCAGCAGCCCGTACGGACCAGGGGTAGGCGGCTACACCTTC.

The chain links TRBV6-5 to TRBJ2-7, with a possible D match to TRBD2 (5 bases). The ends were cut back, 10 bases at V and 0 bases at J, with 13 bases in the middle. The length of the CDR3 is 13 residues. Germline loops: CDR1 MNHEY, CDR2 SVGAGI. CDR3 residues: CATRGPSSYEQYF. The CDR3 DNA reads as TGTGCCACCCGCGGGCCGAGCTCCTACGAGCAGTACTTC.

The chain links TRBV6-1 to TRBJ1-2; D is possibly TRBD1 (5 bases). The CDR3 has 16 residues. V was shortened by 1 base and J by 3 bases, with 15 bases between the two germline ends. The germline V gene has CDR1 MNHNS and CDR2 SASEGT. CDR3 coding DNA: TGTGCCAGCAGTGAAGAGGCAGGGAACCCGCACTATGGCTACACCTTC. Encoded protein: CASSEEAGNPHYGYTF.

The chain uses TRBV5-1 and TRBJ2-1; 11 bases map to TRBD2. Looked up from germline, CDR1 is SGHRS and CDR2 is YFSETQ. The CDR3 contains 16 residues. V lost 0 bases to trimming and J lost 5 bases; unmatched junction nucleotides: 4. The CDR3 DNA is TGCGCCAGCAGCTTGGGACTAGCGGGAATTGACAATGAGCAGTTCTTC. Protein product: CASSLGLAGIDNEQFF. Looking up the rest from reference TRBV5-1 and TRBJ2-1 gives the full variable domain: KAGVTQTPRYLIKTRGQQVTLSCSPISGHRSVSWYQQTPGQGLQFLFEYFSETQRNKGNFPGRFSGRQFSNSRSEMNVSTLELGDSALYLCASSLGLAGIDNEQFFGPGTRLTVL.

The chain recombines TRBV4-3 with TRBJ2-1, with 10 bases that match TRBD1. The CDR3 consists of 14 residues. CDR1 and CDR2 from the germline V gene are LGHNA and YSLEER. J was trimmed by 8 bases and V by 1 base; bases with no gene match: 2. CDR3 amino acids: CASSQGGQGYEQFF. CDR3 DNA: TGCGCCAGCAGCCAAGGGGGACAGGGGTATGAGCAGTTCTTC.

The sample holds a few counts of this clone. The chain uses TRBV7-9 and TRBJ2-1; a possible D gene is TRBD2 (6 bases). The CDR3 runs 16 residues. Germline V gene data show CDR1 as SEHNR and CDR2 as FQNEAQ (reference sequence). V dropped 3 bases and J dropped 4 bases, with 16 bases sitting between them. The DNA for the CDR3 is TGTGCCAGCAGCTTGGCTAGCGTCTACACTTACAATGAGCAGTTCTTC. Translating gives CASSLASVYTYNEQFF.

This sequence joins TRBV29-1 and TRBJ2-5; 7 bases fit TRBD1. Losses at the gene ends were 7 bases for V and 4 bases for J; bases not matched to a gene: 9. Looked up from germline, CDR1 is SQVTM and CDR2 is ANQGSEA. The CDR3 loop spans 13 amino acids. This CDR3 is CSATTGTGETQYF. DNA of the CDR3: TGCAGCGCTACGACAGGGACGGGAGAGACCCAGTACTTC.

The J gene is TRBJ2-5, the V gene TRBV5-1, with 12 bases aligning to TRBD2. Germline CDR1 SGHRS, CDR2 YFSETQ. CDR3 length: 17 residues. V was pared by 3 bases and J by 5 bases, with 11 bases of the junction left unmatched. The CDR3 region has the DNA TGCGCCAGCAGCTCAGACCTATCTGGACTAGCGGGGGAGACCCAGTACTTC. It specifies CASSSDLSGLAGETQYF.

V and J are TRBV19 and TRBJ1-4; 9 nucleotides agree with TRBD1. V lost 6 bases to trimming and J lost 2 bases; unmatched junction nucleotides: 7. Looked up from germline, CDR1 is LNHDA and CDR2 is SQIVND (reference sequence). CDR3 length: 16 amino acids. The CDR3: CASRTTGGKTNEKLFF. The CDR3 DNA reads TGTGCCAGTAGGACAACAGGGGGCAAGACTAATGAAAAACTGTTTTTT. Drawing the rest from reference TRBV19 and TRBJ1-4, the complete variable domain is DGGITQSPKYLFRKEGQNVTLSCEQNLNHDAMYWYRQDPGQGLRLIYYSQIVNDFQKGDIAEGYSVSREKKESFPLTVTSAQKNPTAFYLCASRTTGGKTNEKLFFGSGTQLSVL.

The chain recombines TRBV19 with TRBJ2-4; 12 bases are shared with TRBD1. CDR3 length equals 17 residues. Germline V gene data show CDR1 as LNHDA and CDR2 as SQIVND (reference sequence). V was pared by 5 bases and J by 0 bases, with 5 bases of the junction left unmatched. The CDR3 DNA is TGTGCCAGTAGTCCCGGGACAGGGGGCCTAGCCAAAAACATTCAGTACTTC. This encodes CASSPGTGGLAKNIQYF.

The genes are TRBV24-1 and TRBJ2-7, with D perhaps TRBD1 (5 bases). V gave up 4 bases and J gave up 5 bases, with 11 bases separating them. The CDR3 loop spans 13 amino acids. Germline V lookup: CDR1 KGHDR, CDR2 SFDVKD. The CDR3 DNA is TGTGCCACCAGTGAAAATGACAGCAACGAGCAGTACGTC. Its translation: CATSENDSNEQYV.

The chain employs TRBV27 and TRBJ2-1; 11 bases agree with TRBD2. Germline V gene sequence: CDR1 MNHEY, CDR2 SMNVEV (reference sequence). CDR3 length: 16 amino acids. V lost 5 bases to trimming and J lost 5 bases; unmatched junction nucleotides: 8. The CDR3 here is CASSPLKLAGDNEQFF. The CDR3 DNA reads TGTGCCAGCAGTCCGCTTAAACTAGCGGGAGACAATGAGCAGTTCTTC.

This chain links TRBV7-6 with TRBJ2-6, with 11 positions matching TRBD1. The CDR3 is made up of 18 amino acids. V was clipped by 1 base and J by 0 bases; unmatched bases: 2. Looked up from germline, CDR1 is SGHVS and CDR2 is FNYEAQ. The CDR3 here is CASSLGTGGLSGANVLTF. DNA of the CDR3: TGTGCCAGCAGCTTAGGGACAGGGGGCCTCTCTGGGGCCAACGTCCTGACTTTC.